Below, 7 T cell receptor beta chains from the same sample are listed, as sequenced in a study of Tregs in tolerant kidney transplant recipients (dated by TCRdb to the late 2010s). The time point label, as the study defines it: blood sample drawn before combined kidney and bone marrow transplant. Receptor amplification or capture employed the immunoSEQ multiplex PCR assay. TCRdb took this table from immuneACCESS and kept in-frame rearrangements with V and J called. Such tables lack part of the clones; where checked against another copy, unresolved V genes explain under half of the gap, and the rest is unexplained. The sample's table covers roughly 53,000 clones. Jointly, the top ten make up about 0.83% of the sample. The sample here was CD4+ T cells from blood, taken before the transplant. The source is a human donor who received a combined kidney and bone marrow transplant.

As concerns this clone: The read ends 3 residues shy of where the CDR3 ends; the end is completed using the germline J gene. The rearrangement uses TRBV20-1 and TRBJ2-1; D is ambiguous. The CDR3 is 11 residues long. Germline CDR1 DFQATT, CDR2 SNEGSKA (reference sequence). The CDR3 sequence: CSPGSYNEQFF. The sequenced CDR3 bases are TGCAGCCCGGGCTCCTACAATGAG.

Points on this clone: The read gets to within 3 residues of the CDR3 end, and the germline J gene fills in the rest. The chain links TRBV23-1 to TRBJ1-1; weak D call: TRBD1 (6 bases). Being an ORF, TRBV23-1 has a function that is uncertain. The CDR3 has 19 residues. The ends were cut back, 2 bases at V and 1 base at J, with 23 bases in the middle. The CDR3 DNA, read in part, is TGCGCCAGCAGTCAACCTACGTTGGGGGGGCGCGGACCGAACACTGAA. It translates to CASSQPTLGGRGPNTE. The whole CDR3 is CASSQPTLGGRGPNTEAFF.

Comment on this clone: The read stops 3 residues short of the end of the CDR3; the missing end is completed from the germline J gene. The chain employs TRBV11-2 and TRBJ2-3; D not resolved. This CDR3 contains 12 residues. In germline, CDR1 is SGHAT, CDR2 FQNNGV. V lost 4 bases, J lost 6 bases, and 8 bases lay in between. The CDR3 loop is CASSSGRDTQYF. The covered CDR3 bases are TGTGCCAGCAGCTCCGGCAGGGATACG. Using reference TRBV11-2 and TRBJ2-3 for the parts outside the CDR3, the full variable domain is EAGVAQSPRYKIIEKRQSVAFWCNPISGHATLYWYQQILGQGPKLLIQFQNNGVVDDSQLPKDRFSAERLKGVDSTLKIQPAKLEDSAVYLCASSSGRDTQYFGPGTRLTVL.

This CDR3 is CASSIGRGRGNQPQHF. The sequenced part of the CDR3 DNA is TGTGCCAGTAGTATCGGGCGGGGTAGGGGCAATCAGCCC. The rearrangement links TRBV19 to TRBJ1-5, with no clear D. With the read ending 3 residues before the CDR3 end, the germline J gene is used to fill in that end. The CDR3 covers 16 residues. CDR1 and CDR2 from the germline V gene are LNHDA and SQIVND (reference sequence). The V end was cut by 3 bases, the J end by 2 bases, with 14 bases between.

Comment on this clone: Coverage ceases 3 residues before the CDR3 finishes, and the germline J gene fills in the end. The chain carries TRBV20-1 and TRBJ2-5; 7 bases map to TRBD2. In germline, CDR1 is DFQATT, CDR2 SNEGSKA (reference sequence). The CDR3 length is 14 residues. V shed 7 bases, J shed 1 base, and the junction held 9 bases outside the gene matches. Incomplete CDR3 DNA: TGCAGTGTTCTCGCGGGGGAATCCCAAGAGACC. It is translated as CSVLAGESQET. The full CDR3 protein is CSVLAGESQETQYF.

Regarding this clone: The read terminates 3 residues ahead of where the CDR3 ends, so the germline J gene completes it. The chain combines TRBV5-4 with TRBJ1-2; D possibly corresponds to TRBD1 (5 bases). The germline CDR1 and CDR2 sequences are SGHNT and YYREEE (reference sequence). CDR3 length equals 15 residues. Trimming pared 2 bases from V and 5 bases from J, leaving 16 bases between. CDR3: CASSFTIDSRYGYTF. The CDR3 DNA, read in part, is TGTGCCAGCAGCTTCACTATCGACAGTCGGTATGGC.

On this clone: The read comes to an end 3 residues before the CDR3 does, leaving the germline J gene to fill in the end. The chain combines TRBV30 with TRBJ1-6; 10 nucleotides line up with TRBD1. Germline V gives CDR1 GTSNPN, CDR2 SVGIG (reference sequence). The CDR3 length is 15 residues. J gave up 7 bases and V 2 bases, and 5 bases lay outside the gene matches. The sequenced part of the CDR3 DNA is TGTGCCTGGAGTACGGACAGGGGGGACAATTCACCC. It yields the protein CAWSTDRGDNSP. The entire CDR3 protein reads CAWSTDRGDNSPLHF.